These 31 T cell receptor beta chains share one sample of origin, sequenced in a study of CXCR3-negative and CXCR3-positive naive CD8 T cells. The TRB libraries of cDNA were built by UMI-labeled 5' RACE. TCRdb re-called the 5' RACE reads and shows each CDR3 protein once, DNA omitted. Recorded here are 100,000 to 150,000 distinct CDR3 sequences; the top ten clones represent 0.29%. The sequenced sample consisted of naive CXCR3- CD8+ T cells from blood. Subset indicated: CD45RO-CCR7+CD27+CD95- naive CD8+ T cells lacking CXCR3 (TNR3-). The source of these receptors is a human donor in good health. Some clones in this sample may be carry-over from other donors' samples.

This chain joins TRBV20-1 and TRBJ1-1; TCRdb indicates TRBD1, and absent DNA this call remains unverified. The CDR3 runs to 14 residues. The germline V gene has CDR1 DFQATT and CDR2 SNEGSKA (reference sequence). The CDR3 is CSAPRRDQGTEAFF.

This rearrangement joins TRBV14 to TRBJ1-1. The CDR3 consists of 13 residues. Germline CDR1 is SGHDN and CDR2 is FVKESK. CDR3 amino acids: CASSPDFDTEAFF.

The chain carries TRBV9 and TRBJ2-3; the TCRdb call, TRBD1, lacks DNA for checking. This CDR3 is 15 amino acids long. The germline CDR1 and CDR2 sequences are SGDLS and YYNGEE. The CDR3 loop is CASSTGTGNTDTQYF.

This sequence joins TRBV12-3 or TRBV12-4 and TRBJ2-2; no DNA is available, so the TRBD1 call from TCRdb remains unchecked. The CDR3 is made up of 15 amino acids. CDR3 residues: CASRRREGLTGELFF.

The chain combines TRBV4-1 with TRBJ2-5; TCRdb calls TRBD1, which cannot be checked without DNA. Per the germline V gene, CDR1 is MGHRA and CDR2 is YSYEKL. CDR3 length equals 14 residues. The CDR3 loop reads CASSQVIGAETQYF.

The chain links TRBV5-4 to TRBJ2-1; TCRdb's D call, TRBD2, is unchecked because there is no DNA. Germline V lookup: CDR1 SGHNT, CDR2 YYREEE (reference sequence). This CDR3 spans 16 amino acids. The CDR3 protein is CASSFGLAGFYNEQFF.

The rearrangement links TRBV7-6 to TRBJ2-2; TCRdb lists TRBD1, though no DNA is available to test this call. The germline CDR1 and CDR2 sequences are SGHVS and FNYEAQ. The CDR3 contains 14 residues. The CDR3 is CASSLVGAHGELFF.

J is TRBJ2-7 and V is TRBV29-1; the D call from TCRdb, TRBD1, cannot be confirmed without DNA. Germline CDR1 is SQVTM and CDR2 is ANQGSEA. This CDR3 has 14 residues. The CDR3: CSVETRQGAYEQYF.

V usage is TRBV5-6 and J usage is TRBJ2-2. Germline CDR1 is SGHDT and CDR2 is YYEEEE. This CDR3 is built from 15 residues. The CDR3 loop is CASSLGSLNTGELFF. The full variable domain, in which reference TRBV5-6 and TRBJ2-2 provide the parts outside the CDR3, is DAGVTQSPTHLIKTRGQQVTLRCSPKSGHDTVSWYQQALGQGPQFIFQYYEEEERQRGNFPDRFSGHQFPNYSSELNVNALLLGDSALYLCASSLGSLNTGELFFGEGSRLTVL.

The chain links TRBV15 to TRBJ2-2. Germline V gives CDR1 LNHNV, CDR2 YYDKDF (reference sequence). This CDR3 region has 13 residues. CDR3 residues: CATSRDEWGELFF.

The gene calls are TRBV5-1 and TRBJ2-3; the TCRdb D gene call, TRBD1, has no DNA to confirm it. The CDR3 is 13 residues long. The V gene's germline CDR1 is SGHRS and CDR2 YFSETQ. The CDR3 spells CASRGESTDTQYF.

This sequence joins TRBV19 and TRBJ2-7; TCRdb proposes TRBD1, but this gene call is untestable without DNA. The CDR3 extends over 17 amino acids. In germline, CDR1 is LNHDA, CDR2 SQIVND (reference sequence). CDR3: CASSMGASEGLTYEQYF. The full variable domain, its missing parts supplied by reference TRBV19 and TRBJ2-7, is DGGITQSPKYLFRKEGQNVTLSCEQNLNHDAMYWYRQDPGQGLRLIYYSQIVNDFQKGDIAEGYSVSREKKESFPLTVTSAQKNPTAFYLCASSMGASEGLTYEQYFGPGTRLTVT.

This chain links TRBV10-2 with TRBJ2-5; as DNA is missing, the TRBD1 call by TCRdb cannot be tested. CDR1 is WSHSY, CDR2 SAAADI, per germline. The CDR3 is 15 residues long. The CDR3 loop is CASSERFSGAETQYF.

CDR3: CASRPNPGQGGLYEQYF. The chain carries TRBV28 and TRBJ2-7; absent DNA, TCRdb's TRBD1 call cannot be checked. CDR3 length equals 17 residues. CDR1 is MDHEN, CDR2 SYDVKM, per germline.

V usage is TRBV5-5 and J usage is TRBJ2-1; TCRdb proposes TRBD2, but this gene call is untestable without DNA. The germline V gene encodes CDR1 SGHKS and CDR2 YYEKEE (reference sequence). The CDR3 has 14 amino acids. The CDR3: CASSFRGDYNEQFF.

The chain's CDR3 is CASRWTGSSYNEQFF. The chain links TRBV28 to TRBJ2-1; TCRdb's assignment of TRBD1 cannot be checked, as there is no DNA. CDR3 length equals 15 residues. Germline CDR1 MDHEN, CDR2 SYDVKM.

This chain links TRBV7-9 with TRBJ2-3. The V gene's germline CDR1 is SEHNR and CDR2 FQNEAQ (reference sequence). The CDR3 covers 16 residues. CDR3 protein: CASSLPMDPDTDTQYF.

This chain links TRBV7-8 with TRBJ2-5; the TRBD1 assignment by TCRdb is unverifiable without DNA. The germline V gene encodes CDR1 SGHVS and CDR2 FQNEAQ. The CDR3 has 15 amino acids. CDR3 loop: CASSLSEWGEETQYF.

The V and J genes are TRBV7-8 and TRBJ2-7. The CDR3 contains 14 residues. Germline V gene data show CDR1 as SGHVS and CDR2 as FQNEAQ. The CDR3 reads CASSLYGTSYEQYF.

The chain couples TRBV28 to TRBJ2-7; TCRdb selects TRBD1, and the lack of DNA leaves this call unchecked. Germline lookup yields CDR1 MDHEN and CDR2 SYDVKM. This CDR3 is built from 14 residues. The CDR3 spells CASSLLGAFYEQYF.

The chain is built from TRBV28 and TRBJ2-1. The CDR3 is 15 residues long. Per germline, CDR1 MDHEN and CDR2 SYDVKM. The CDR3 sequence: CASSFYIGSYNEQFF.

The chain couples TRBV5-1 to TRBJ1-1; the D call from TCRdb, TRBD1, cannot be confirmed without DNA. This CDR3 is built from 13 residues. Germline assignment: CDR1 SGHRS and CDR2 YFSETQ. The CDR3 is CASSKTGFTEAFF.

The chain employs TRBV29-1 and TRBJ2-1. The CDR3 loop spans 15 amino acids. Looked up from germline, CDR1 is SQVTM and CDR2 is ANQGSEA. Here the CDR3 reads CSVDGSASSYNEQFF.

This chain uses TRBV7-2 with TRBJ2-5; TCRdb's D gene call, TRBD2, goes unchecked for lack of DNA. Germline CDR1 is SGHTA and CDR2 is FQGNSA. The length of the CDR3 is 17 residues. The CDR3: CASSPSKAGGLQETQYF.

CDR3 protein: CASRGRGGPGELFF. The genes are TRBV28 and TRBJ2-2; the TCRdb D gene call, TRBD1, has no DNA to confirm it. Germline V gives CDR1 MDHEN, CDR2 SYDVKM. The CDR3 contains 14 residues. Full variable domain (outside the CDR3, taken from reference TRBV28 and TRBJ2-2): DVKVTQSSRYLVKRTGEKVFLECVQDMDHENMFWYRQDPGLGLRLIYFSYDVKMKEKGDIPEGYSVSREKKERFSLILESASTNQTSMYLCASRGRGGPGELFFGEGSRLTVL.

The J gene is TRBJ2-7, the V gene TRBV5-6; TCRdb names TRBD2, which stays unverified in the absence of DNA. The CDR3 covers 15 residues. From germline, CDR1 is SGHDT and CDR2 YYEEEE. CDR3 residues: CASSNVPRLAEEQYF.

CDR3 region: CASSVGETQYF. This sequence joins TRBV6-2 or TRBV6-3 and TRBJ2-5. Germline lookup yields CDR1 MNHEY and CDR2 SVGEGT. This CDR3 is 11 amino acids long.

V gene TRBV11-3 combines with J gene TRBJ1-1; TCRdb's D call, TRBD1, is unchecked because there is no DNA. CDR3 length equals 13 residues. CDR1 and CDR2 from the germline V gene are SGHNT and YENEEA. The CDR3 loop reads CASSGRTGDEAFF. Full variable domain (missing parts from reference TRBV11-3 and TRBJ1-1): EAGVVQSPRYKIIEKKQPVAFWCNPISGHNTLYWYLQNLGQGPELLIRYENEEAVDDSQLPKDRFSAERLKGVDSTLKIQPAELGDSAVYLCASSGRTGDEAFFGQGTRLTVV.

The chain combines TRBV20-1 with TRBJ1-5; TCRdb's D gene call, TRBD1, goes unchecked for lack of DNA. The CDR3 is made up of 15 amino acids. Per germline, CDR1 DFQATT and CDR2 SNEGSKA (reference sequence). CDR3 loop: CSARDQDSHNQPQHF.

V usage is TRBV29-1 and J usage is TRBJ2-7; there is no DNA to check the TCRdb D call of TRBD1. Germline CDR1 reads SQVTM; CDR2 reads ANQGSEA. The length of the CDR3 is 13 residues. The chain's CDR3 is CSVEDRVDYEQYF.

J is TRBJ2-7 and V is TRBV2; TCRdb proposes TRBD1, but this gene call is untestable without DNA. Germline CDR1 and CDR2: SNHLY and FYNNEI. This CDR3 comprises 13 residues. This CDR3 is CATYDRDHYEQYF.